The 20 T cell receptor beta chains given below trace back to one sample, sequenced in a study of cytomegalovirus exposure and HLA in healthy donors. The PCR made use of 60 Vbeta and 13 Jbeta primers. Assay: immunoSEQ multiplex PCR; the TCRdb copy retains only in-frame clones and omits some. The sample contains approximately 220,000 clones, roughly 75% of which appear only once. Sequenced: PBMCs. These receptors were collected from a woman in her twenties or thirties in good health and CMV-seronegative.

V gene TRBV7-2 combines with J gene TRBJ2-1; 8 bases are shared with TRBD2. CDR3 length: 14 residues. The germline V gene encodes CDR1 SGHTA and CDR2 FQGNSA. V was clipped by 4 bases and J by 8 bases; unmatched bases: 7. The CDR3 here is CASSSGLGVYEQFF. The CDR3 DNA follows: TGTGCCAGCAGCTCGGGACTAGGGGTCTATGAGCAGTTCTTC. Based on the CDR3 plus reference TRBV7-2 and TRBJ2-1, the full variable domain is GAGVSQSPSNKVTEKGKDVELRCDPISGHTALYWYRQSLGQGLEFLIYFQGNSAPDKSGLPSDRFSAERTGGSVSTLTIQRTQQEDSAVYLCASSSGLGVYEQFFGPGTRLTVL.

This clone has a handful of counts. The chain recombines TRBV6-5 with TRBJ1-4; possibly TRBD1 for D (6 bases). This CDR3 has 13 amino acids. Per germline, CDR1 MNHEY and CDR2 SVGAGI. V was cut by 8 bases and J by 8 bases, with 15 bases left in between. The CDR3 DNA sequence: TGTGCCAGCGGGGGCAGGGTAGAAGAAAAACTGTTTTTT. It codes for CASGGRVEEKLFF.

As DNA, the CDR3 is TGCGCCAGCAGCCGAAACACGGGGGGCGGGGAGGAGACCCAGTACTTC. It yields the protein CASSRNTGGGEETQYF. The chain links TRBV4-1 to TRBJ2-5; D possibly corresponds to TRBD2 (7 bases). Germline-derived CDR1 and CDR2 are MGHRA and YSYEKL. Trimming stripped 4 bases from V and 5 bases from J, with 20 bases between. This CDR3 region has 16 residues.

The rearrangement links TRBV7-9 to TRBJ2-3, with D possibly being TRBD2 (6 bases). The CDR3 contains 15 residues. The germline V gene encodes CDR1 SEHNR and CDR2 FQNEAQ (reference sequence). V was cut by 3 bases and J by 5 bases, with 15 bases left in between. The CDR3 nucleotides read TGTGCCAGCAGCTTCGGGACTTCGCTGAGAGATACGCAGTATTTT. It translates to CASSFGTSLRDTQYF.

This chain uses TRBV29-1 with TRBJ1-1; no definite D call. This CDR3 comprises 13 residues. V was shortened by 4 bases and J by 7 bases, with 16 bases between the two germline ends. The germline V gene has CDR1 SQVTM and CDR2 ANQGSEA. In DNA, the CDR3 is TGCAGCGTTGCGGGTCAGTTCGAGGTTGAAGCTTTCTTT. Translated: CSVAGQFEVEAFF. Supplemented by reference TRBV29-1 and TRBJ1-1, the full variable domain reads SAVISQKPSRDICQRGTSLTIQCQVDSQVTMMFWYRQQPGQSLTLIATANQGSEATYESGFVIDKFPISRPNLTFSTLTVSNMSPEDSSIYLCSVAGQFEVEAFFGQGTRLTVV.

The chain combines TRBV21-1 with TRBJ1-5. TRBV21-1 is tagged as a pseudogene. The CDR3 contains 15 residues. The CDR3 loop is CASMIGGVGDRAQHF. The DNA of the CDR3 is TGTGCCAGCATGATTGGAGGGGTTGGAGATCGGGCCCAGCATTTT.

This clone has only one observation. The rearrangement uses TRBV5-1 and TRBJ1-2, with TRBD1 identical over 7 bases. V lost 2 bases and J lost 3; bases outside the gene matches: 4. The germline V gene encodes CDR1 SGHRS and CDR2 YFSETQ. This CDR3 is 14 amino acids long. CDR3 amino acids: CASSLRDSDYGYTF. For the CDR3, the DNA is TGCGCCAGCAGCTTACGGGACAGTGACTATGGCTACACCTTC.

The rearrangement joins TRBV14 to TRBJ2-3, with TRBD2 matching over 10 bases. The germline CDR1 and CDR2 sequences are SGHDN and FVKESK. The CDR3 spans 19 residues. The ends lost 0 bases at V and 2 bases at J; junction bases unmatched: 11. The CDR3 loop is CASSQDRVTSGSYTDTQYF. The CDR3, as DNA: TGTGCCAGCAGCCAAGATCGTGTGACTAGCGGGTCCTACACAGATACGCAGTATTTT.

The gene calls are TRBV29-1 and TRBJ2-5, with D possibly TRBD1 on 6 matching bases. Gene TRBJ2-7 matches the end of the DNA better, so the J call may be wrong. From germline, CDR1 is SQVTM and CDR2 ANQGSEA. This CDR3 spans 15 amino acids. The DNA for the CDR3 is TGCAGCGTGACACCTAACCGGGACATCTCCTACGAGCAGTACTTC. Residues: CSVTPNRDISYEQYF.

The chain has TRBV7-2 and TRBJ2-7; 10 bases agree with TRBD2. This CDR3 comprises 15 residues. The trim removed 5 bases at V and 2 bases at J, leaving 6 bases unmatched. Germline CDR1 is SGHTA and CDR2 is FQGNSA. CDR3 loop: CASSRGTSATYEQYF. In DNA form, the CDR3 reads TGTGCCAGCAGCCGCGGGACTAGCGCAACCTACGAGCAGTACTTC. Full variable domain (rest looked up from reference TRBV7-2 and TRBJ2-7): GAGVSQSPSNKVTEKGKDVELRCDPISGHTALYWYRQSLGQGLEFLIYFQGNSAPDKSGLPSDRFSAERTGGSVSTLTIQRTQQEDSAVYLCASSRGTSATYEQYFGPGTRLTVT.

V is TRBV5-4 and J is TRBJ2-2, with TRBD1 identical over 10 bases. The CDR3 sequence is 14 residues long. Germline lookup yields CDR1 SGHNT and CDR2 YYREEE (reference sequence). After removal of 4 bases from V and 7 bases from J, the junction contained 4 bases not matched to a gene. The CDR3 DNA follows: TGTGCCAGCAGCCGGACAGGGGGAAACGGGGAGCTGTTTTTT. This gives the protein CASSRTGGNGELFF.

This chain connects TRBV7-3 to TRBJ2-1, with a possible D match to TRBD2 (7 bases). Deletions cut 5 bases from V and 8 bases from J, with 13 bases between. The CDR3 length is 13 residues. The V gene's germline CDR1 is SGHTA and CDR2 FQGTGA. The CDR3 nucleotides are TGTGCCAGCAGCGTGCGAGGGGGGGATGAGCAGTTCTTC. Encoded protein: CASSVRGGDEQFF.

This sequence joins TRBV7-2 and TRBJ2-7, with 7 bases fitting TRBD2. Germline V CDR1 and CDR2: SGHTA, FQGNSA. V shed 5 bases and J 2 bases; nucleotides not matched to a gene: 6. CDR3 length: 14 amino acids. CDR3 coding DNA: TGTGCCAGCAGCCTCGGACTAGGAACCTACGAGCAGTACTTC. Protein sequence: CASSLGLGTYEQYF.

This chain joins TRBV5-5 and TRBJ2-1; 8 bases align to TRBD2. CDR3 size: 16 residues. Germline CDR1 reads SGHKS; CDR2 reads YYEKEE (reference sequence). Trimming at V came to 2 bases and at J to 0 bases, leaving 4 bases not matched to a gene. In DNA, the CDR3 is TGTGCCAGCAGCTTCTCTCTAGCGGGCTCCTACAATGAGCAGTTCTTC. Translated, it gives CASSFSLAGSYNEQFF.

The chain has TRBV27 and TRBJ2-1, with 8 bases fitting TRBD2. Germline CDR1 MNHEY, CDR2 SMNVEV (reference sequence). The CDR3 contains 15 residues. Losses at the gene ends were 8 bases for V and 0 bases for J; bases not matched to a gene: 6. This CDR3 is CASGLAGSSYNEQFF. CDR3 nucleotides: TGTGCCAGCGGGCTAGCGGGCAGCTCCTACAATGAGCAGTTCTTC.

This chain connects TRBV19 to TRBJ2-2; D possibly corresponds to TRBD1 (6 bases). V was pared by 6 bases and J by 2 bases, with 13 bases between. The CDR3 extends over 15 amino acids. In germline, CDR1 is LNHDA, CDR2 SQIVND (reference sequence). The DNA of the CDR3 is TGTGCCAGTAGGGCCCAGGGACACAACACCGGGGAGCTGTTTTTT. Protein product: CASRAQGHNTGELFF.

The J gene is TRBJ1-4, the V gene TRBV5-3; 9 bases line up with TRBD1. TRBV5-3 is annotated as an ORF whose role is uncertain. This CDR3 is built from 13 residues. The J segment lost 7 bases and the V segment lost 6 bases, leaving 4 bases of the junction unmatched. CDR3 in amino acids: CARIQGAVEKLFF. Written as DNA, the CDR3 is TGTGCCAGAATACAGGGGGCGGTTGAAAAACTGTTTTTT.

The chain combines TRBV19 with TRBJ1-2, with 8 bases lining up with TRBD1. The V gene end was trimmed by 4 bases and the J gene end by 3 bases; junction bases not matched to a gene: 13. The CDR3 extends over 17 amino acids. Per germline, CDR1 LNHDA and CDR2 SQIVND (reference sequence). This CDR3 is CASSTLFRDRRDYGYTF. The CDR3 DNA is TGTGCCAGTAGTACGCTGTTCCGGGACAGGAGAGACTATGGCTACACCTTC.

V is TRBV2 and J is TRBJ2-7; tentative D call: TRBD2 (7 bases). Trimming shortened V by 10 bases and J by 2 bases, and 15 bases separated the two germline ends. The CDR3 sequence is 13 residues long. CDR1 and CDR2 (germline): SNHLY, FYNNEI. The CDR3 DNA is TGTGCCACCGAGGGGGGGAATACCTACGAGCAGTACTTC. Translated, it gives CATEGGNTYEQYF.

This clone showed up just once. The chain combines TRBV6-5 with TRBJ1-1; TRBD1 is a possible D gene (6 bases). Germline CDR1 is MNHEY and CDR2 is SVGAGI. The CDR3 totals 13 residues. V gave up 6 bases and J gave up 5 bases, with 13 bases separating them. The CDR3 DNA reads TGTGCCAGCAGCCCTGGACAGAAGACTGAAGCTTTCTTT. Amino acids: CASSPGQKTEAFF.